These 6 T cell receptor beta chains were sequenced from one sample in a study of T-cell memory formation after mild COVID-19. TCRdb recomputed calls from the 5' RACE reads with MiXCR, one row per CDR3 protein. This table has 350,000 to 450,000 distinct CDR3 sequences, over 15% appearing once. Source material: PBMCs or a T cell subset sorted from them (not recorded which). Receptors originate from an adult woman who had mild COVID-19 (a few samples of this study predate the infection). Cell type and time point are not known.

This rearrangement joins TRBV3-1 to TRBJ2-4; D might be TRBD1 (5 bases). The CDR3 has 13 amino acids. CDR1 and CDR2 (germline): LGHDT, YNNKEL (reference sequence). The germline V and J ends were trimmed by 5 bases and 13 bases, with 18 bases remaining between them. CDR3 sequence reads: CASSLNPQTVQYF. CDR3 in DNA: TGTGCCAGCAGCTTGAACCCTCAGACAGTGCAGTACTTC.

Only a few counts were recorded for this clonotype. The chain is built from TRBV29-1 and TRBJ2-7; D gene ambiguous. This CDR3 contains 12 residues. V was clipped by 4 bases and J by 6 bases, with 13 bases between them. Looked up from germline, CDR1 is SQVTM and CDR2 is ANQGSEA. CDR3 region: CSVAWQFGEQYF. The CDR3 region has the DNA TGCAGCGTTGCCTGGCAGTTCGGCGAGCAGTACTTC.

The rearrangement links TRBV5-1 to TRBJ2-7, with D possibly matching TRBD1 (6 bases). The CDR3 length is 16 residues. Trimming took 0 bases from V and 0 from J, leaving 13 bases between them. The V gene's germline CDR1 is SGHRS and CDR2 YFSETQ. CDR3 DNA sequence: TGCGCCAGCAGCTTGGAGCCCAGGGGTAGCTCCTACGAGCAGTACTTC. Translating it yields CASSLEPRGSSYEQYF. Variable domain in full (rest from reference TRBV5-1 and TRBJ2-7): KAGVTQTPRYLIKTRGQQVTLSCSPISGHRSVSWYQQTPGQGLQFLFEYFSETQRNKGNFPGRFSGRQFSNSRSEMNVSTLELGDSALYLCASSLEPRGSSYEQYFGPGTRLTVT.

This clonotype has a handful of counts. The rearrangement links TRBV20-1 to TRBJ2-5, with 11 bases aligning to TRBD2. CDR3 length: 19 residues. Germline V lookup: CDR1 DFQATT, CDR2 SNEGSKA (reference sequence). J gave up 0 bases and V 5 bases, and 17 bases lay outside the gene matches. CDR3 DNA: TGCAGTGCTTTCCGCAGGGGGCGATGGGGACTAGCGGACCAAGAGACCCAGTACTTC. This encodes CSAFRRGRWGLADQETQYF.

There are many counts of this clonotype. The chain uses TRBV5-8 and TRBJ2-1; possibly TRBD2 for D (6 bases). The length of the CDR3 is 16 residues. V dropped 1 base and J dropped 2 bases, with 13 bases sitting between them. Germline V gives CDR1 SGHTS, CDR2 YDEGEE. CDR3 residues: CASSLSVGGTYNEQFF. The CDR3 DNA is TGTGCCAGCAGCTTGTCTGTGGGAGGAACCTACAATGAGCAGTTCTTC.

The sample holds many counts of this clonotype. The rearrangement joins TRBV6-5 to TRBJ1-1; D ambiguous. Between the trimmed V and J ends, which lost 4 bases and 0 bases, there was a span of 9 bases. This CDR3 has 14 amino acids. The V gene's germline CDR1 is MNHEY and CDR2 SVGAGI. The chain's CDR3 is CASSSDGVNTEAFF. CDR3 bases: TGTGCCAGCAGTTCGGATGGTGTGAACACTGAAGCTTTCTTT.